This T cell receptor (beta chain) was recorded in a study of blood T cell repertoires in COVID-19. Profiling relied on immunoSEQ multiplex PCR, and the TCRdb table lists in-frame clones only, not all of them. This table has roughly 100,000 clones, roughly nine tenths appearing once. The CDR3 length is 15 residues. Between the trimmed V and J ends, which lost 5 bases and 1 base, there was a span of 14 bases. Germline V gene lookup returns CDR1 WSHSY and CDR2 SAAADI. The gene calls are TRBV10-2 and TRBJ1-1, with a tentative D call TRBD1 (6 bases). The source material was peripheral blood. This receptor was identified in a man aged 50 to 60 with active COVID-19. CDR3 sequence (DNA): TGCGCCAGCAGTTTAAGGGGGGGCTCGAACACTGAAGCTTTCTTT. Translating it yields CASSLRGGSNTEAFF.